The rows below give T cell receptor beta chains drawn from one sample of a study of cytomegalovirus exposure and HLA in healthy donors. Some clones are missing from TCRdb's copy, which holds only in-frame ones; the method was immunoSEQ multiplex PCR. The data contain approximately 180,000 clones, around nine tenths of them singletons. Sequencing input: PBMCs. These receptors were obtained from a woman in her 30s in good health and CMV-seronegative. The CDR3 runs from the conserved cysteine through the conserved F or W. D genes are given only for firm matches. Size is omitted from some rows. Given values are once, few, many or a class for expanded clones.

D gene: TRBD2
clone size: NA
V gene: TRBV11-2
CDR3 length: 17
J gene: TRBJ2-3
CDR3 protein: CASSLVTGGAPLSTQYF
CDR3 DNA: TGTGCCAGCAGCTTAGTTACCGGGGGGGCCCCGTTGAGTACGCAGTATTTT

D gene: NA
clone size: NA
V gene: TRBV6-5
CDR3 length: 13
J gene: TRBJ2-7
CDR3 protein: CASSYFDSGEQYF
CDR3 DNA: TGTGCCAGCAGTTACTTCGACTCGGGCGAGCAGTACTTC

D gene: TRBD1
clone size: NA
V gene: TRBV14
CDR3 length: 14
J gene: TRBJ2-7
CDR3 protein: CASSQTGLGYEQYF
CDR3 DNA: TGTGCCAGCAGCCAGACAGGGTTAGGCTACGAGCAGTACTTC

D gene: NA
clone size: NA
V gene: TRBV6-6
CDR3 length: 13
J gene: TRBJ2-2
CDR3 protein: CASSPGNTGELFF
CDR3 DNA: TGTGCCAGCAGCCCCGGGAACACCGGGGAGCTGTTTTTT

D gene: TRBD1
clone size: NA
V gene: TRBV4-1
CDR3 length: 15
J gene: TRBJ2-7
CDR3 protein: CASSPGQGGIYEQYF
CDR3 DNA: TGCGCCAGCAGCCCCGGACAGGGGGGAATCTACGAGCAGTACTTC

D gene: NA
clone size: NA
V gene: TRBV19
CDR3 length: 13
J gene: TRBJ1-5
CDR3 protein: CASSIGRPSPQHF
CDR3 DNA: TGTGCCAGTAGTATCGGGAGACCTTCGCCCCAGCATTTT

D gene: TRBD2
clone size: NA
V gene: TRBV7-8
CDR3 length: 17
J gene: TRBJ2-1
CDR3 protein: CASSLGVWRGVHNEQFF
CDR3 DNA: TGTGCCAGCAGCTTAGGCGTGTGGCGGGGGGTCCACAATGAGCAGTTCTTC

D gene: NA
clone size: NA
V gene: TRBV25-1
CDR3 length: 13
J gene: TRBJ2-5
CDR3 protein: CASRWDNQETQYF
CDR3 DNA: TGTGCCAGCAGATGGGACAACCAAGAGACCCAGTACTTC

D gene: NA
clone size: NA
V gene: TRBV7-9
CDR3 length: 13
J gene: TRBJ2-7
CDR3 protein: CASKDARDYEQYF
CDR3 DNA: TGTGCCAGCAAGGACGCCAGGGACTACGAGCAGTACTTC

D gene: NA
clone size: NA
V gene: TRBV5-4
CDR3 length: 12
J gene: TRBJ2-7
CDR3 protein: CASSLRVGEQYF
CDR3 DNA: TGTGCCAGCAGCTTACGGGTAGGCGAGCAGTACTTC

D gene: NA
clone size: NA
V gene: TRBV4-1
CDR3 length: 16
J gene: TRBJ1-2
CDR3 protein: CASSQEIGLLVYGYTF
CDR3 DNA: TGCGCCAGCAGCCAAGAAATCGGACTTCTCGTCTATGGCTACACCTTC

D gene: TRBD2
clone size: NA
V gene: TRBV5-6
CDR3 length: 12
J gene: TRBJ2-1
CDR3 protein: CASSPGLGEQFF
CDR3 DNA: TGTGCCAGCAGCCCGGGACTAGGAGAGCAGTTCTTC

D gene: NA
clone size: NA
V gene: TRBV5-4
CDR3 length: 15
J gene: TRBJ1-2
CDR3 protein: CASSLIDSPYYGYTF
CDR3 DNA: TGTGCCAGCAGCTTGATTGACAGTCCTTACTATGGCTACACCTTC

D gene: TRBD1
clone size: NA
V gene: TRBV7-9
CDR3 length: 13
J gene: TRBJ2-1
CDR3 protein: CASTDRENNEQFF
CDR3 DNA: TGTGCCAGCACCGACAGGGAAAACAATGAGCAGTTCTTC

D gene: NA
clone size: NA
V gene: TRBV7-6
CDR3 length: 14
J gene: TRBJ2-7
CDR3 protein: CASSLGSGFGEQYF
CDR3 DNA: TGTGCCAGCAGCTTAGGGTCGGGTTTCGGCGAGCAGTACTTC

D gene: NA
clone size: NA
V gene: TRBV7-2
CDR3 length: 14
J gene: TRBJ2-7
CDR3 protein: CASSRDGGGPEQYF
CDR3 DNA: TGTGCCAGCAGCCGCGACGGTGGCGGTCCCGAGCAGTACTTC

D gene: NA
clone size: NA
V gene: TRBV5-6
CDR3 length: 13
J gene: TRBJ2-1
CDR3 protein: CASSLEGGGEQFF
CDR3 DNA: TGTGCCAGCAGCTTGGAGGGGGGGGGAGAGCAGTTCTTC

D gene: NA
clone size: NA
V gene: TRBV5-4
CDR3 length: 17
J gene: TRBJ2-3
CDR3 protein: CASSMPQVELYTDTQYF
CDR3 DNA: TGTGCCAGCAGCATGCCTCAGGTGGAACTTTACACAGATACGCAGTATTTT

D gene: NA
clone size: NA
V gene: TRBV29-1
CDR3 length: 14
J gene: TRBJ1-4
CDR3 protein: CSVAQLTTNEKLFF
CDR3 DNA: TGCAGCGTCGCTCAACTGACAACTAATGAAAAACTGTTTTTT

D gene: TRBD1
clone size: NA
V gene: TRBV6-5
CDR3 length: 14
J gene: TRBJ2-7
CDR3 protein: CASSWRQGAGEQYF
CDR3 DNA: TGTGCCAGCAGTTGGAGACAGGGGGCTGGGGAGCAGTACTTC

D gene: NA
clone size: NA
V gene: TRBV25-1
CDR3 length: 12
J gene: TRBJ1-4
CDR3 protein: CASSPALEKLFF
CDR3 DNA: TGTGCCAGCAGTCCCGCACTCGAAAAACTGTTTTTT

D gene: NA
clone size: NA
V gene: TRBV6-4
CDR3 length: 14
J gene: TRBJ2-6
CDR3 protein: CASSGGPGANVLTF
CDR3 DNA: TGTGCCAGCAGTGGGGGGCCTGGGGCCAACGTCCTGACTTTC

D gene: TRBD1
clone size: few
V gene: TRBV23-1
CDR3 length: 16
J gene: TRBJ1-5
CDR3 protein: CASSQPTGPGNQPQHF
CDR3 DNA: TGCGCCAGCAGTCAACCGACAGGGCCAGGCAATCAGCCCCAGCATTTT